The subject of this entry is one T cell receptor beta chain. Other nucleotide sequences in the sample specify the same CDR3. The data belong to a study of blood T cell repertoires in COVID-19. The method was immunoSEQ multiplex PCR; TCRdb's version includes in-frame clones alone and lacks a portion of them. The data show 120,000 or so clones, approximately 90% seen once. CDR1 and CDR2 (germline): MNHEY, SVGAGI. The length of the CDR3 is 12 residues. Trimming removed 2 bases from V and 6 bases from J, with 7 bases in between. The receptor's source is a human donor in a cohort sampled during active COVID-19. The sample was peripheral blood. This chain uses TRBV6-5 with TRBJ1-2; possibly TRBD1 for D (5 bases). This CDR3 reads CASSYEGDGYTF. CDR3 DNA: TGTGCCAGCAGTTACGAAGGGGATGGCTACACCTTC.